The 9 T cell receptor beta chains given below trace back to one sample, sequenced in a study of PD-1 blockade in classical Hodgkin lymphoma. Time point defined: cycle 4 day 1 (C4D1), after less than seven weeks of nivolumab. Brentuximab vedotin exposure varied, and every patient relapsed after autologous stem cell transplantation. Negative magnetic selection isolated CD4+ T cells from thawed PBMCs. TCRdb's table, derived via immunoSEQ multiplex PCR, lists solely in-frame clones and lacks some. Among about 22,000 clones, about 70% were seen once, and the ten largest hold 1.2%. The specimen comprised CD4+ T cells from blood, sampled before the fourth cycle of nivolumab. These receptor sequences come from a human donor with classical Hodgkin lymphoma.

This sequence joins TRBV5-1 and TRBJ1-4, with D hard to call. V lost 4 bases and J lost 3, with 10 bases in between. CDR1 is SGHRS and CDR2 is YFSETQ in the germline V gene. The CDR3 is made up of 14 amino acids. The CDR3 sequence is CASSELGSNEKLFF. In DNA, the CDR3 is TGCGCCAGCAGCGAGCTGGGGTCTAATGAAAAACTGTTTTTT.

The chain recombines TRBV13 with TRBJ2-3; D gene uncertain. Trimming removed 1 base at V and 1 base at J, with 3 bases between. From germline, CDR1 is PRHDT and CDR2 FYEKMQ (reference sequence). CDR3 length equals 13 residues. CDR3 nucleotide sequence: TGTGCCAGCAGCTTAGCAGGCACAGATACGCAGTATTTT. Protein product: CASSLAGTDTQYF.

J is TRBJ2-7 and V is TRBV5-4; D may correspond to TRBD1 or TRBD2 (5 bases each). Trimming took 2 bases from V and 4 from J, leaving 10 bases between them. The germline CDR1 and CDR2 sequences are SGHNT and YYREEE (reference sequence). This CDR3 spans 13 amino acids. CDR3 protein: CASSFGGPYEQYF. DNA for the CDR3: TGTGCCAGCAGCTTTGGGGGACCTTACGAGCAGTACTTC. Combining the CDR3 with reference TRBV5-4 and TRBJ2-7 gives the whole variable domain ETGVTQSPTHLIKTRGQQVTLRCSSQSGHNTVSWYQQALGQGPQFIFQYYREEENGRGNFPPRFSGLQFPNYSSELNVNALELDDSALYLCASSFGGPYEQYFGPGTRLTVT.

By sample fraction, this clone is medium-sized. The chain carries TRBV28 and TRBJ2-7, with TRBD1 as a possible D gene (5 bases). CDR3 length equals 13 residues. Germline values: CDR1 MDHEN, CDR2 SYDVKM. The V and J ends lost 6 bases and 6 bases respectively, with 15 bases between them. The chain's CDR3 is CASSFPREGEQYF. Written as DNA, the CDR3 is TGTGCCAGCAGCTTCCCCAGGGAAGGCGAGCAGTACTTC.

The count of this clone is one. DNA of the CDR3: TGTGCCAGCAGCTCCTTTTTCTACGAGCAGTACTTC. Protein sequence: CASSSFFYEQYF. The rearrangement joins TRBV5-8 to TRBJ2-7; D remains ambiguous. V dropped 3 bases and J dropped 3 bases, with 7 bases sitting between them. This CDR3 spans 12 amino acids. Germline CDR1 is SGHTS and CDR2 is YDEGEE.

This clone showed up just a few times. The chain employs TRBV18 and TRBJ1-4; D is unresolved. CDR1 is KGHSH and CDR2 is LQKENI in the germline V gene. The CDR3 runs 14 residues. V gave up 3 bases and J gave up 4 bases, with 9 bases separating them. The chain's CDR3 is CASSPQGFNEKLFF. Written as DNA, the CDR3 is TGTGCCAGCTCACCGCAAGGGTTTAATGAAAAACTGTTTTTT.

This chain links TRBV5-5 with TRBJ2-5; a possible D gene is TRBD1 (5 bases). Germline V lookup: CDR1 SGHKS, CDR2 YYEKEE (reference sequence). The CDR3 is 17 residues long. V dropped 1 base and J dropped 5 bases, with 21 bases sitting between them. The CDR3 loop reads CASSLLSLGQERETQYF. CDR3 sequence (DNA): TGTGCCAGCAGCTTGCTCTCTTTGGGGCAGGAGAGGGAGACCCAGTACTTC.

The V call is TRBV5-1, the J call TRBJ2-3; 7 nucleotides match TRBD1. Germline loops: CDR1 SGHRS, CDR2 YFSETQ. V shed 4 bases and J 4 bases; nucleotides not matched to a gene: 6. The CDR3 contains 14 residues. The CDR3 protein is CASSKGQLSDTQYF. CDR3 DNA: TGCGCCAGCAGCAAGGGACAGCTCTCAGATACGCAGTATTTT.

The gene calls are TRBV5-4 and TRBJ2-3; D call uncertain. The CDR3 spans 16 residues. Between the trimmed V and J ends, which lost 4 bases and 1 base, there was a span of 16 bases. The germline CDR1 and CDR2 sequences are SGHNT and YYREEE (reference sequence). The CDR3 DNA follows: TGTGCCAGCAGCGCGTTACTTGGCGGACGCACAGATACGCAGTATTTT. It codes for CASSALLGGRTDTQYF.